This T cell receptor (beta chain) was captured in a study of blood T cell repertoires in COVID-19. Study details: The United States, Italy and Spain provided the acute and convalescent COVID-19 samples.

The CDR3 contains 14 residues. Germline values: CDR1 MDHEN, CDR2 SYDVKM. V was shortened by 1 base and J by 2 bases, with 9 bases between the two germline ends. In the authors' workflow: Amplification with reference gene primers provided the estimates of nucleated cell counts. Sequenced by immunoSEQ multiplex PCR; TCRdb stores in-frame clones only, minus some. V, J and clone size reflect that table, while D and trimming were determined from the DNA. The table has fewer than 200,000 clones, 75% to 85% seen once. Recruits, aged roughly 18 to 95 years, lived in approximately 26 US areas. Cohorts were based on clinical histories the participants reported.

The sequenced sample was PBMCs or T cells enriched from blood (not recorded which). The clonotype originates from a middle-aged man who had recovered from COVID-19. The chain is built from TRBV28 and TRBJ2-7; D may be TRBD1 (5 bases). The CDR3, as DNA: TGTGCCAGCAGTTTATCAGCAGGGACCTACGAGCAGTACTTC. Amino acids: CASSLSAGTYEQYF. Full variable domain (rest looked up from reference TRBV28 and TRBJ2-7): DVKVTQSSRYLVKRTGEKVFLECVQDMDHENMFWYRQDPGLGLRLIYFSYDVKMKEKGDIPEGYSVSREKKERFSLILESASTNQTSMYLCASSLSAGTYEQYFGPGTRLTVT.